These T cell receptor beta chains were read from a single sample in a study of identical twins. TCRdb re-analysed the 5' RACE reads in MiXCR, keeping a single row per CDR3 protein. Among around 1.7 million distinct CDR3 sequences, around a third were seen once, and the ten largest hold over 0.25%. The sample taken for sequencing was cord blood. Receptor source: a newborn girl in good health. The CDR3 runs from the conserved cysteine through the conserved F or W. Fields, in order: CDR3 protein, CDR3 DNA, D gene, V gene, J gene, clone size. D genes are given only for firm matches. A clone size is listed for some rows: how often the clone was seen (once, few, many), or a class if it is expanded.

CDR3: CSARVASGHEQFF; DNA: TGCAGTGCTAGAGTAGCCAGCGGGCATGAGCAGTTCTTC; D: -; V: TRBV20-1; J: TRBJ2-1; size: -
CDR3: CASSKAGVVYNEQFF; DNA: TGTGCCAGCAGTAAAGCGGGAGTGGTTTACAATGAGCAGTTCTTC; D: TRBD2; V: TRBV25-1; J: TRBJ2-1; size: few
CDR3: CASSLGGQAKNIQYF; DNA: TGTGCCAGCAGTTTGGGAGGGCAAGCCAAAAACATTCAGTACTTC; D: TRBD2; V: TRBV12-3/TRBV12-4; J: TRBJ2-4; size: -
CDR3: CSGLDRTTDTQYF; DNA: TGCAGTGGCCTGGACAGGACCACAGATACGCAGTATTTT; D: TRBD1; V: TRBV20-1; J: TRBJ2-3; size: few
CDR3: CSVQVSEQYF; DNA: TGCAGCGTACAGGTATCCGAGCAGTACTTC; D: -; V: TRBV29-1; J: TRBJ2-7; size: -
CDR3: CASSERIGLLTDTQYF; DNA: TGTGCCAGCAGTGAACGGATCGGACTTTTGACAGATACGCAGTATTTT; D: -; V: TRBV25-1; J: TRBJ2-3; size: few
CDR3: CSARTSGGASYNEQFF; DNA: TGCAGTGCTCGGACTAGCGGGGGGGCGTCCTACAATGAGCAGTTCTTC; D: TRBD2; V: TRBV20-1; J: TRBJ2-1; size: few
CDR3: CASSYERTIEGYEQYF; DNA: TGTGCCAGCAGCTATGAAAGGACGATCGAAGGATACGAGCAGTACTTC; D: -; V: TRBV5-4; J: TRBJ2-7; size: -
CDR3: CASSSQPRFYGYTF; DNA: TGTGCCAGCAGTAGCCAACCTCGATTCTATGGCTACACCTTC; D: -; V: TRBV28; J: TRBJ1-2; size: -
CDR3: CSAPASGRTYEQYF; DNA: TGCAGTGCTCCCGCTAGCGGGCGGACCTACGAGCAGTACTTC; D: TRBD2; V: TRBV20-1; J: TRBJ2-7; size: few
CDR3: CASSLNSGTGGAKSEQYF; DNA: TGTGCCAGCAGCTTAAATTCCGGGACAGGGGGCGCAAAATCCGAGCAGTACTTC; D: TRBD1; V: TRBV7-8; J: TRBJ2-7; size: -
CDR3: CASSLDFLAGGPDTQYF; DNA: TGTGCCAGCAGCTTAGATTTTCTAGCGGGAGGGCCAGATACGCAGTATTTT; D: TRBD2; V: TRBV7-2; J: TRBJ2-3; size: -
CDR3: CASRDGNSGANALTF; DNA: TGTGCCAGCAGAGACGGTAACTCTGGGGCCAACGCCCTGACTTTC; D: -; V: TRBV2; J: TRBJ2-6; size: -
CDR3: CSARDRGFNEKLFF; DNA: TGCAGTGCTAGAGATCGAGGGTTTAATGAAAAACTGTTTTTT; D: -; V: TRBV20-1; J: TRBJ1-4; size: -
CDR3: CSASQPGTSGVYEQFF; DNA: TGCAGTGCTAGTCAACCCGGGACTAGCGGGGTCTATGAGCAGTTCTTC; D: TRBD2; V: TRBV20-1; J: TRBJ2-1; size: -
CDR3: CASSSETPNYGYTF; DNA: TGTGCCAGCAGCTCGGAGACACCTAACTATGGCTACACCTTC; D: -; V: TRBV5-5; J: TRBJ1-2; size: -
CDR3: CASSIRAYRDRRYSDTQYF; DNA: TGTGCCAGTAGTATCAGGGCCTACCGGGACAGGAGATACTCAGATACGCAGTATTTT; D: TRBD1; V: TRBV19; J: TRBJ2-3; size: few
CDR3: CATSRDQGTSEAFF; DNA: TGTGCCACCAGCAGAGATCAAGGGACATCTGAAGCTTTCTTT; D: -; V: TRBV15; J: TRBJ1-1; size: -
CDR3: CASSESGGMSVHTGELFF; DNA: TGTGCCAGCAGTGAATCGGGGGGGATGAGCGTTCACACCGGGGAGCTGTTTTTT; D: TRBD2; V: TRBV25-1; J: TRBJ2-2; size: -
CDR3: CASRLTSGGAYNEQFF; DNA: TGTGCCAGCAGACTTACTAGCGGGGGGGCCTACAATGAGCAGTTCTTC; D: TRBD2; V: TRBV2; J: TRBJ2-1; size: -
CDR3: CASSKLQGTDTQYF; DNA: TGCGCCAGCAGCAAACTACAGGGAACGGATACGCAGTATTTT; D: -; V: TRBV5-1; J: TRBJ2-3; size: -
CDR3: CSVDRFAGTFF; DNA: TGCAGCGTTGATCGGTTCGCAGGGACTTTCTTT; D: -; V: TRBV29-1; J: TRBJ1-1; size: few
CDR3: CASSQDMVPETQYF; DNA: TGTGCCAGCAGCCAAGATATGGTCCCCGAGACCCAGTACTTC; D: -; V: TRBV4-2; J: TRBJ2-5; size: -
CDR3: CASSVSGGAHNEQFF; DNA: TGTGCCAGCAGCGTGAGCGGGGGGGCCCACAATGAGCAGTTCTTC; D: TRBD2; V: TRBV9; J: TRBJ2-1; size: -
CDR3: CSAERRVGGTDTQYF; DNA: TGCAGTGCTGAGAGGAGGGTAGGTGGGACAGATACGCAGTATTTT; D: -; V: TRBV20-1; J: TRBJ2-3; size: few
CDR3: CASSIAGQGFYGYTF; DNA: TGTGCCAGCAGTATCGCCGGGCAGGGTTTCTATGGCTACACCTTC; D: -; V: TRBV27; J: TRBJ1-2; size: few
CDR3: CASSQDGAVTYEQYF; DNA: TGCGCCAGCAGCCAAGATGGGGCCGTTACCTACGAGCAGTACTTC; D: -; V: TRBV4-1; J: TRBJ2-7; size: -
CDR3: CASSLGGRIPYSNQPQHF; DNA: TGTGCCAGCAGTTTAGGAGGACGGATTCCCTATAGCAATCAGCCCCAGCATTTT; D: -; V: TRBV12-3/TRBV12-4; J: TRBJ1-5; size: -
CDR3: CASSFEGRQLGYTF; DNA: TGCGCCAGCAGCTTTGAGGGACGACAACTTGGCTACACCTTC; D: -; V: TRBV5-1; J: TRBJ1-2; size: -
CDR3: CASVSSGGLHSYEQYF; DNA: TGTGCCAGCGTGAGTAGCGGGGGACTTCACTCCTACGAGCAGTACTTC; D: TRBD2; V: TRBV6-2/TRBV6-3; J: TRBJ2-7; size: few
CDR3: CASSFQTGTSVTTQYF; DNA: TGTGCCAGCAGCTTTCAAACCGGGACTAGCGTAACGACCCAGTACTTC; D: TRBD2; V: TRBV13; J: TRBJ2-5; size: few
CDR3: CATSEGVQETQYF; DNA: TGTGCCACCAGTGAAGGGGTCCAAGAGACCCAGTACTTC; D: -; V: TRBV24-1; J: TRBJ2-5; size: few
CDR3: CASSLGSWRGGADTQYF; DNA: TGTGCCAGCAGCTTAGGTTCTTGGCGGGGGGGGGCAGATACGCAGTATTTT; D: TRBD2; V: TRBV7-2; J: TRBJ2-3; size: few
CDR3: CASSLVGSSGDEQYF; DNA: TGCGCCAGCAGCTTGGTGGGTTCTTCGGGGGATGAGCAGTACTTC; D: -; V: TRBV5-1; J: TRBJ2-7; size: -
CDR3: CSVGLGTDTQYF; DNA: TGCAGCGTTGGGTTGGGGACAGATACGCAGTATTTT; D: -; V: TRBV29-1; J: TRBJ2-3; size: many
CDR3: CASSESFDRGAGLAGSDYNEQFF; DNA: TGTGCCAGCAGTGAATCTTTTGATCGGGGGGCCGGACTAGCGGGAAGCGATTACAATGAGCAGTTCTTC; D: TRBD2; V: TRBV25-1; J: TRBJ2-1; size: -
CDR3: CASSRSSGDEQFF; DNA: TGTGCCAGCAGCCGTAGTAGTGGCGATGAGCAGTTCTTC; D: -; V: TRBV7-9; J: TRBJ2-1; size: -
CDR3: CSARRSSTDTQYF; DNA: TGCAGTGCTAGACGCTCTAGCACAGATACGCAGTATTTT; D: -; V: TRBV20-1; J: TRBJ2-3; size: many
CDR3: CANSLSVGTDTQYF; DNA: TGTGCCAACAGCTTGAGCGTGGGGACAGATACGCAGTATTTT; D: -; V: TRBV11-2; J: TRBJ2-3; size: -
CDR3: CSVARAETQYF; DNA: TGCAGCGTTGCAAGGGCGGAGACCCAGTACTTC; D: -; V: TRBV29-1; J: TRBJ2-5; size: -
CDR3: CASSQGRADNEQFF; DNA: TGTGCCAGCAGCCAAGGCCGGGCCGACAATGAGCAGTTCTTC; D: -; V: TRBV4-2; J: TRBJ2-1; size: few
CDR3: CSALGVQGNYGYTF; DNA: TGCAGTGCCCTAGGGGTGCAGGGGAACTATGGCTACACCTTC; D: -; V: TRBV20-1; J: TRBJ1-2; size: few
CDR3: CASSLAQSYEQYF; DNA: TGTGCCAGCAGCTTAGCGCAGTCCTACGAGCAGTACTTC; D: -; V: TRBV7-2; J: TRBJ2-7; size: many
CDR3: CVSSLALAGRDTQYF; DNA: TGCGTCAGCAGCTTGGCTCTAGCGGGAAGAGATACGCAGTATTTT; D: TRBD2; V: TRBV5-1; J: TRBJ2-3; size: -
CDR3: CASSPMTGGGDTQYF; DNA: TGTGCCAGCTCCCCCATGACAGGGGGAGGGGATACGCAGTATTTT; D: TRBD1; V: TRBV18; J: TRBJ2-3; size: -
CDR3: CASSKADREAYEQYF; DNA: TGTGCCAGCAGCAAAGCGGACAGGGAGGCCTACGAGCAGTACTTC; D: -; V: TRBV21-1; J: TRBJ2-7; size: -
CDR3: CASSFGQGPRVGEQYF; DNA: TGTGCCAGCAGTTTTGGTCAAGGGCCAAGGGTTGGGGAGCAGTACTTC; D: -; V: TRBV12-3/TRBV12-4; J: TRBJ2-7; size: few
CDR3: CASSLEGRGFYEQYF; DNA: TGTGCCAGCAGCTTAGAAGGCAGGGGATTCTACGAGCAGTACTTC; D: -; V: TRBV7-9; J: TRBJ2-7; size: -
CDR3: CASSFGLNRGQETQYF; DNA: TGTGCCAGCAGTTTTGGGTTAAACAGGGGCCAAGAGACCCAGTACTTC; D: TRBD1; V: TRBV28; J: TRBJ2-5; size: -
CDR3: CSVPGLAVTDTQYF; DNA: TGCAGCGTACCGGGACTAGCGGTCACAGATACGCAGTATTTT; D: TRBD2; V: TRBV29-1; J: TRBJ2-3; size: many
CDR3: CSAKTSRVPYEQYF; DNA: TGCAGTGCCAAGACTAGCCGGGTACCCTACGAGCAGTACTTC; D: TRBD2; V: TRBV20-1; J: TRBJ2-7; size: many
CDR3: CSARYHRGTEAFF; DNA: TGCAGTGCTAGATACCACAGGGGCACTGAAGCTTTCTTT; D: TRBD1; V: TRBV20-1; J: TRBJ1-1; size: -
CDR3: CASSVEPGVFTDTQYF; DNA: TGTGCCAGCAGCGTAGAACCGGGAGTGTTCACAGATACGCAGTATTTT; D: -; V: TRBV9; J: TRBJ2-3; size: -
CDR3: CSASGSILLQYF; DNA: TGCAGTGCTTCCGGGTCGATACTGTTGCAGTATTTT; D: -; V: TRBV20-1; J: TRBJ2-3; size: -
CDR3: CASTQLGRGEKLFF; DNA: TGTGCCAGCACCCAGTTGGGGAGGGGTGAAAAACTGTTTTTT; D: -; V: TRBV12-3/TRBV12-4; J: TRBJ1-4; size: -
CDR3: CASSFRESYNEQFF; DNA: TGTGCCAGCAGTTTTCGGGAGTCCTACAATGAGCAGTTCTTC; D: -; V: TRBV12-3/TRBV12-4; J: TRBJ2-1; size: few
CDR3: CASGLPSTNEKLFF; DNA: TGTGCCAGCGGGCTGCCGTCAACTAATGAAAAACTGTTTTTT; D: -; V: TRBV27; J: TRBJ1-4; size: -
CDR3: CAISRTINSYNEQFF; DNA: TGTGCCATCAGTCGGACTATCAACTCCTACAATGAGCAGTTCTTC; D: -; V: TRBV10-3; J: TRBJ2-1; size: -
CDR3: CASRATSRNANTYEQYF; DNA: TGTGCCAGCAGAGCCACTAGCAGGAACGCAAACACCTACGAGCAGTACTTC; D: -; V: TRBV28; J: TRBJ2-7; size: few